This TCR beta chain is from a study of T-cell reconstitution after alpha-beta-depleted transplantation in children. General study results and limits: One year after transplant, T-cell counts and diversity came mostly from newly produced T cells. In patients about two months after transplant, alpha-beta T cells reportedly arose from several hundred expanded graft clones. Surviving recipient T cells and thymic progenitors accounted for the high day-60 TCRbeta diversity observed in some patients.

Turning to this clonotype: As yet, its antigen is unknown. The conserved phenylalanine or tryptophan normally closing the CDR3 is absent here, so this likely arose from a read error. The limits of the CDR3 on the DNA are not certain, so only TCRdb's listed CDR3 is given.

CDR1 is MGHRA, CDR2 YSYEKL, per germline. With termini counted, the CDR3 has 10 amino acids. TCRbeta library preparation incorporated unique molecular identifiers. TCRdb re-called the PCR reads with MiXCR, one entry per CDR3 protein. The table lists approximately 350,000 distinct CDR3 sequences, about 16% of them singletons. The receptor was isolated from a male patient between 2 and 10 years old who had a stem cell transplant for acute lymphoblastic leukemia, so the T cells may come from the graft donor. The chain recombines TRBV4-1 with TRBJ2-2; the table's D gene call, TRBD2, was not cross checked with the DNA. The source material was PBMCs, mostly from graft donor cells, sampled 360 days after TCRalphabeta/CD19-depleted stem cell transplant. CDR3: CASSQHPAVG.